The 14 T cell receptor beta chains reported below all come from one sample, sequenced in a study of T cell clonality in common variable immunodeficiency (dated by TCRdb to 2013 to 2016). Receptor libraries were prepared by the immunoSEQ multiplex PCR assay. Held by TCRdb, this immuneACCESS table contains in-frame sequences only and omits some clones. Under half of the omission traces to an unresolved V gene where checked; the cause of the rest is unknown. This sample is represented by some 60,000 clones, with no singletons among them. The top ten hold more than 1.5% of the sample. What was sequenced was peripheral blood mononuclear cells. Source of these receptors: a person aged 18 to 75 in good health.

This clone was counted at least ten times. The observed sequence ends 3 residues before the CDR3 terminus, with the missing tail filled in from the germline J gene. The gene calls are TRBV2 and TRBJ2-3; the D is unclear. V was cut by 8 bases and J by 1 base, with 13 bases left in between. The CDR3 has 14 residues. The germline CDR1 and CDR2 sequences are SNHLY and FYNNEI. Partial CDR3 DNA: TGTGCCAGCTCTAAGGGTGGTGGCACAGATACG. The encoded protein is CASSKGGGTDT. The whole CDR3 region reads CASSKGGGTDTQYF.

This clone was counted many times. The read gets to within 3 residues of the CDR3 end, and the germline J gene fills in the rest. V is TRBV6-2 or TRBV6-3 and J is TRBJ2-6; D gene uncertain. This CDR3 is built from 13 residues. Germline CDR1 is MNHEY and CDR2 is SVGEGT. V lost 8 bases to trimming and J lost 0 bases, with 5 bases between them. The covered CDR3 bases are TGTGCCAGCTCGGGCTCTGGGGCCAACGTC. Its translation is CASSGSGANV. The whole CDR3 protein reads CASSGSGANVLTF.

This clone was observed at least ten times. The read terminates 3 residues ahead of where the CDR3 ends, so the germline J gene completes it. This chain uses TRBV4-2 with TRBJ2-7; 9 bases match TRBD1. CDR1 and CDR2 (germline): LGHNA, YNFKEQ. J gave up 0 bases and V 0 bases, and 3 bases lay outside the gene matches. There are 16 residues in the CDR3. CDR3 DNA (partial): TGTGCCAGCAGCCAAGAGGGGACAGGGAGCTCCTACGAG. The encoded protein is CASSQEGTGSSYE. The complete CDR3 protein is CASSQEGTGSSYEQYF.

The sample holds a few counts of this clone. The junction and the germline gene differ at one end; a read error may be behind it. The read halts 3 residues ahead of the CDR3 end, with the missing end drawn from the germline J gene. V is TRBV7-2 and J is TRBJ1-4, with D uncertain. Germline V CDR1 and CDR2: SGHTA, FQGNSA. The length of the CDR3 is 15 residues. The part of the CDR3 DNA that was read is TGTGCCCGCAGCCCGACTCCGAGACCGCTTGAAAAA. Its protein is CARSPTPRPLEK. The complete CDR3 sequence is CARSPTPRPLEKLFF.

This clone was seen many times. With the read ending 3 residues before the CDR3 end, the germline J gene is used to fill in that end. V gene TRBV9 combines with J gene TRBJ2-5; the D gene is possibly TRBD2 (6 bases). Between the trimmed V and J ends, which lost 4 bases and 5 bases, there was a span of 21 bases. The CDR3 extends over 16 amino acids. Germline lookup yields CDR1 SGDLS and CDR2 YYNGEE. Incomplete CDR3 DNA: TGTGCCAGCAGCTCCAGGACGTATGGCGGGGTTGAGACC. Its protein is CASSSRTYGGVET. The full CDR3 reads CASSSRTYGGVETQYF.

The table lists this clone with many counts. The read gets to within 3 residues of the CDR3 end, and the germline J gene fills in the rest. The V and J genes are TRBV5-6 and TRBJ1-6, with 7 bases aligning to TRBD1. The length of the CDR3 is 15 residues. V shed 4 bases, J shed 3 bases, and the junction held 4 bases outside the gene matches. Germline loops: CDR1 SGHDT, CDR2 YYEEEE. The CDR3 sequence: CASSSDRVYNSPLHF. The covered CDR3 bases are TGTGCCAGCAGCAGCGACAGGGTCTATAATTCACCC.

This clone appeared many times. The read ends 3 residues before the CDR3 terminus; that terminus is restored from the germline J gene. This sequence joins TRBV6-2 or TRBV6-3 and TRBJ2-3; TRBD2 matches at 9 bases. This CDR3 spans 17 amino acids. J lost 4 bases, V lost 2 bases, and 10 bases had no gene match. CDR1 is MNHEY and CDR2 is SVGEGT in the germline V gene. This CDR3 reads CASSYGGLALSSDTQYF. CDR3 DNA, as far as it was read: TGTGCCAGCAGTTACGGTGGACTAGCGCTATCATCAGATACG.

This clone has ten or more counts. The CDR3 extends 3 residues past the end of the read, so its final part is completed from the germline J gene. The genes are TRBV5-1 and TRBJ1-1; D not resolved. The germline V gene encodes CDR1 SGHRS and CDR2 YFSETQ. V was clipped by 0 bases and J by 0 bases, with 9 bases between them. This CDR3 region has 15 residues. The CDR3 DNA, read in part, is TGCGCCAGCAGCTTGGAGGTTCTCATGAACACTGAA. Translated: CASSLEVLMNTE. The CDR3 in full is CASSLEVLMNTEAFF.

This clone has a count of ten or more. The DNA ends 3 residues before the CDR3 does, and the rest of the CDR3 is filled in from the germline J gene. This chain uses TRBV20-1 with TRBJ2-7; weak D call: TRBD1 (6 bases). V dropped 6 bases and J dropped 0 bases, with 15 bases sitting between them. Germline V gene lookup returns CDR1 DFQATT and CDR2 SNEGSKA (reference sequence). This CDR3 is built from 14 residues. CDR3 residues: CSARDTWNSYEQYF. The sequenced part of the CDR3 DNA is TGCAGTGCCCGGGACACTTGGAACTCCTACGAG.

This clone was seen repeatedly, ten times or more. The read terminates 3 residues before the CDR3 end, so the remaining end is supplied by the germline J gene. V and J are TRBV7-6 and TRBJ2-7; D may be TRBD2 (5 bases). The CDR3 runs 13 residues. V lost 4 bases and J 3 bases, leaving 10 bases between the germline ends. Germline values: CDR1 SGHVS, CDR2 FNYEAQ. The sequenced part of the CDR3 DNA is TGTGCCAGCAGCTCCAGGACTCACTACGAG. Translating it yields CASSSRTHYE. The entire CDR3 is CASSSRTHYEQYF.

This clone was seen at least ten times. The read ends 3 residues before the CDR3 terminus; that terminus is restored from the germline J gene. The chain combines TRBV28 with TRBJ2-7; D gene unclear. CDR3 length: 12 residues. V lost 5 bases to trimming and J lost 5 bases, with 10 bases between them. CDR1 is MDHEN and CDR2 is SYDVKM in the germline V gene. CDR3 DNA, as far as it was read: TGTGCCAGCAGTCAACTGGTGGACGAG. Protein sequence: CASSQLVDE. The full CDR3 protein reads CASSQLVDEQYF. The variable domain in full, with the rest retrieved from reference TRBV28 and TRBJ2-7, is DVKVTQSSRYLVKRTGEKVFLECVQDMDHENMFWYRQDPGLGLRLIYFSYDVKMKEKGDIPEGYSVSREKKERFSLILESASTNQTSMYLCASSQLVDEQYFGPGTRLTVT.

This clone was recorded at least ten times. The CDR3 end is not reached by the read, which stops 3 residues before it; the germline J gene fills it in. The chain has TRBV7-6 and TRBJ2-3, with D perhaps matching TRBD2 (6 bases). V dropped 1 base and J dropped 3 bases, with 17 bases sitting between them. The CDR3 is 17 amino acids. Germline CDR1 SGHVS, CDR2 FNYEAQ. The part of the CDR3 DNA that was read is TGTGCCAGCAGCTTAGTAGCGGAGCGGCGCCCAACAGATACG. Protein sequence: CASSLVAERRPTDT. The whole CDR3 is CASSLVAERRPTDTQYF. The full variable domain, rest sourced from reference TRBV7-6 and TRBJ2-3, is GAGVSQSPRYKVTKRGQDVALRCDPISGHVSLYWYRQALGQGPEFLTYFNYEAQQDKSGLPNDRFSAERPEGSISTLTIQRTEQRDSAMYRCASSLVAERRPTDTQYFGPGTRLTVL.

In its sample, this clone was seen many times. The read terminates 3 residues before the CDR3 end, so the remaining end is supplied by the germline J gene. The V call is TRBV28, the J call TRBJ1-1; 8 bases are a match to TRBD1. Germline V gene sequence: CDR1 MDHEN, CDR2 SYDVKM. The CDR3 extends over 16 amino acids. The J segment lost 2 bases and the V segment lost 6 bases, leaving 11 bases of the junction unmatched. Incomplete CDR3 DNA: TGTGCCAGCAGGAGGGCTGGGACAGGCATTAACACTGAA. This gives the protein CASRRAGTGINTE. In full, the CDR3 reads CASRRAGTGINTEAFF.

This clone showed up many times. The read stops 3 residues short of the end of the CDR3; the missing end is completed from the germline J gene. V gene TRBV20-1 combines with J gene TRBJ1-2; a weak D match, TRBD1 (5 bases). This CDR3 region has 15 residues. Germline values: CDR1 DFQATT, CDR2 SNEGSKA (reference sequence). CDR3 sequence reads: CSARDGYRTLAGYTF. CDR3 DNA, as far as it was read: TGCAGTGCTAGAGATGGGTACAGGACCCTCGCCGGC.